The table lists the clone carrying this T cell receptor beta chain with a few counts. The antigen remains unidentified. Constant-segment primers served in 5'RACE that generated TCR alpha and TCR beta cDNA libraries bearing sample barcodes and UMIs. TCRdb independently ran MiXCR on the 5' RACE reads; one entry per CDR3 protein. The repertoire has about 190,000 distinct CDR3 sequences, 25% to 35% of them found once; the top ten carry over 10%. This sample was included in a study of T-cell memory formation after mild COVID-19. Across the whole study: TCR clustering was largely donor specific.

V lost 7 bases to trimming and J lost 0 bases, with 12 bases between them. CDR3 length: 13 amino acids. CDR1 is SQVTM, CDR2 ANQGSEA, per germline. Study-level findings and limits: The finding that pre-infection memory included some responding clones suggested that cross-reactive memory joined. Among clones contracting day 15 to 85, CD4/CD8 was balanced, whereas later expanders leaned CD4+.

The genes are TRBV29-1 and TRBJ1-1, with D unresolved. Specimen: PBMCs or a T cell subset sorted from them (not recorded which). The source is an adult woman who had mild COVID-19 (a few samples of this study predate the infection). Cell type and time point are not known. In nucleotides, the CDR3 is TGCAGCGCCCGGACGGAGTTGAACACTGAAGCTTTCTTT. Its protein is CSARTELNTEAFF.